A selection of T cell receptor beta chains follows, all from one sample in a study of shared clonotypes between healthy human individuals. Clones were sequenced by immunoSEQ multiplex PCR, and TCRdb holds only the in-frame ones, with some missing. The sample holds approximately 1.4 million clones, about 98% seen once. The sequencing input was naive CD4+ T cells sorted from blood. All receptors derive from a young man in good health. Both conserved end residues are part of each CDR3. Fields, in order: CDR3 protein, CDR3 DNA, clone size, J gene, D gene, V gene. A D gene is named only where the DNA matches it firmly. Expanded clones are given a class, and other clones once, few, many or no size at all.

CASSQDLATSSSYEQYF,TGCGCCAGCAGCCAGGACTTGGCGACTAGCTCTTCCTACGAGCAGTACTTC,.,TRBJ2-7,TRBD2,TRBV4-3
CASSLIAANDEKLFF,TGTGCCAGCAGCTTAATTGCAGCTAATGATGAAAAACTGTTTTTT,.,TRBJ1-4,.,TRBV7-6
CATSRVASGRASSYNEQFF,TGTGCCACCAGCAGAGTAGCTAGCGGGAGGGCTAGCTCCTACAATGAGCAGTTCTTC,.,TRBJ2-1,TRBD2,TRBV15
CATSRDLVQILSKYEQYF,TGTGCCACCAGCAGAGATCTGGTACAGATTCTCTCTAAATACGAGCAGTACTTC,.,TRBJ2-7,.,TRBV15
CASSLAPLAGGGYEQYF,TGTGCCAGCAGCTTGGCACCACTAGCGGGAGGAGGCTACGAGCAGTACTTC,.,TRBJ2-7,TRBD2,TRBV5-4
CASSLNLNEKLFF,TGTGCCAGCAGCTTGAATCTTAATGAAAAACTGTTTTTT,.,TRBJ1-4,.,TRBV5-4
CASSLGRGRLSYNEQFF,TGTGCCAGCAGCTTAGGACGCGGGAGGTTATCCTACAATGAGCAGTTCTTC,.,TRBJ2-1,TRBD2,TRBV7-6
CASSQENSGQGRTNEKLFF,TGTGCCAGCAGCCAAGAAAACTCGGGACAGGGGAGGACTAATGAAAAACTGTTTTTT,.,TRBJ1-4,TRBD1,TRBV14
CASSQETGLKFF,TGTGCCAGCAGCCAGGAGACTGGACTGAAGTTCTTC,.,TRBJ2-1,.,TRBV14
CATNRREGETQYF,TGTGCCACCAACCGGCGGGAGGGGGAGACCCAGTACTTC,.,TRBJ2-5,TRBD2,TRBV10-3
CSVEGPGQGISATNEKLFF,TGCAGCGTTGAAGGCCCGGGACAGGGGATCTCTGCAACTAATGAAAAACTGTTTTTT,once,TRBJ1-4,TRBD1,TRBV29-1
CSARAAPEAFF,TGCAGTGCTAGAGCTGCCCCTGAAGCTTTCTTT,.,TRBJ1-1,.,TRBV20-1
CASSLRPGLPNTGELFF,TGTGCCAGCAGCTTACGACCGGGACTACCGAACACCGGGGAGCTGTTTTTT,.,TRBJ2-2,TRBD2,TRBV11-2
CASSLGYSAYEQYF,TGTGCCAGCAGCTTGGGTTATAGCGCCTACGAGCAGTACTTC,.,TRBJ2-7,.,TRBV5-4
CASSFAGSTGELFF,TGTGCCAGCAGCTTTGCGGGGAGCACCGGGGAGCTGTTTTTT,.,TRBJ2-2,.,TRBV11-2
CASSVLGSVSTDTQYF,TGTGCCAGCAGCGTTTTAGGGAGTGTGAGTACAGATACGCAGTATTTT,.,TRBJ2-3,.,TRBV9
CASSLWTAFGNQPQHF,TGTGCCAGCAGCTTATGGACAGCTTTTGGCAATCAGCCCCAGCATTTT,.,TRBJ1-5,.,TRBV7-9
CASSYSLGGRYEQYF,TGTGCCAGCAGTTATTCACTGGGGGGAAGGTACGAGCAGTACTTC,.,TRBJ2-7,.,TRBV27
CASSLDGTSGTYEQYF,TGTGCCAGCAGCTTAGATGGGACTAGCGGAACCTACGAGCAGTACTTC,.,TRBJ2-7,TRBD2,TRBV11-3
CASSPQATSGLGETQYF,TGTGCCAGCAGCCCCCAGGCGACTAGCGGGCTGGGGGAGACCCAGTACTTC,.,TRBJ2-5,TRBD2,TRBV5-4
CASSPIGSKDTQYF,TGTGCCAGCTCACCAATAGGGTCTAAAGATACGCAGTATTTT,.,TRBJ2-3,.,TRBV18
CASSETWETQYF,TGTGCCAGCAGTGAAACGTGGGAGACCCAGTACTTC,.,TRBJ2-5,.,TRBV6-1
CASSYSAGEFYGYTF,TGTGCCAGCAGTTACTCTGCAGGGGAATTCTATGGCTACACCTTC,.,TRBJ1-2,.,TRBV6-5
CASSLLLGPTDTQYF,TGTGCCAGCAGCTTACTCCTGGGACCCACAGATACGCAGTATTTT,.,TRBJ2-3,.,TRBV7-6
CASRTRGNSYEQYF,TGTGCCAGCAGGACGAGGGGGAACTCCTACGAGCAGTACTTC,.,TRBJ2-7,.,TRBV5-8
CASSERLAGEGTDTQYF,TGTGCCAGCAGCGAAAGACTAGCGGGAGAGGGGACAGATACGCAGTATTTT,.,TRBJ2-3,TRBD2,TRBV7-6
CASRVIQGEPYEQYF,TGTGCCAGCAGAGTCATACAGGGGGAGCCCTACGAGCAGTACTTC,.,TRBJ2-7,TRBD1,TRBV11-2
CASSRGQHQPQHF,TGTGCCAGCAGTCGGGGACAGCATCAGCCCCAGCATTTT,.,TRBJ1-5,TRBD1,TRBV6-5
CSVDRTYTEAFF,TGCAGCGTTGACAGGACTTACACTGAAGCTTTCTTT,once,TRBJ1-1,.,TRBV29-1
CASTGGLYEQYF,TGTGCCAGCACGGGGGGTCTCTACGAGCAGTACTTC,.,TRBJ2-7,TRBD2,TRBV28
CASSVGADNQPQHF,TGTGCCAGCAGCGTAGGGGCCGACAATCAGCCCCAGCATTTT,.,TRBJ1-5,.,TRBV9
CASSLITRTESYEQYF,TGTGCCAGCAGCTTAATAACTCGGACAGAGTCGTACGAGCAGTACTTC,.,TRBJ2-7,.,TRBV7-9
CASSLPGVDTQYF,TGTGCCAGCAGTTTACCGGGCGTGGATACGCAGTATTTT,.,TRBJ2-3,.,TRBV6-5
CATSSRTSGRGELFF,TGTGCCACCTCCTCGCGGACTAGCGGGAGAGGGGAGCTGTTTTTT,.,TRBJ2-2,TRBD2,TRBV10-3
CASSLQGVDIQYF,TGTGCCAGCAGCTTACAGGGTGTAGACATTCAGTACTTC,.,TRBJ2-4,.,TRBV13
CASSPETGGRYSNQPQHF,TGTGCCAGCAGCCCAGAGACAGGGGGCCGATATAGCAATCAGCCCCAGCATTTT,once,TRBJ1-5,TRBD1,TRBV7-9
CASTFSRQGNYGYTF,TGTGCCAGCACCTTTTCGCGGCAGGGTAATTATGGCTACACCTTC,.,TRBJ1-2,.,TRBV6-6
CASSSATSGTGELFF,TGTGCTAGCAGCTCGGCAACTAGCGGCACCGGGGAGCTGTTTTTT,.,TRBJ2-2,TRBD2,TRBV7-7
CASSWGSGRGSYNEQFF,TGTGCCAGCAGCTGGGGGAGCGGGAGAGGATCCTACAATGAGCAGTTCTTC,.,TRBJ2-1,TRBD2,TRBV13
CASRPRSGTNQPQHF,TGTGCCAGCAGGCCAAGGTCGGGCACTAATCAGCCCCAGCATTTT,.,TRBJ1-5,.,TRBV14
CASSQTSGNYEQYF,TGCGCCAGCAGCCAGACTAGCGGGAATTACGAGCAGTACTTC,.,TRBJ2-7,TRBD2,TRBV5-1
CASRSGQLHTEAFF,TGTGCCAGCAGATCCGGACAGCTCCACACTGAAGCTTTCTTT,.,TRBJ1-1,.,TRBV6-5